The 3 T cell receptor beta chains below come from one sample, sequenced in a study of blood T cell repertoires in COVID-19. Profiled with immunoSEQ multiplex PCR; TCRdb holds only in-frame clones, not every one. The sample lists under 250,000 clones; roughly 90% were seen once. Source material: peripheral blood. These receptors all stem from a woman between 40 and 55 years old with acute or convalescent COVID-19.

The rearrangement uses TRBV6-1 and TRBJ1-1, with 8 positions matching TRBD1. Germline V CDR1 and CDR2: MNHNS, SASEGT. CDR3 length equals 14 residues. With 2 bases clipped from V and 4 bases from J, the junction kept 3 bases outside the gene matches. Here the CDR3 reads CASSEQGARTEAFF. The CDR3 DNA reads TGTGCCAGCAGTGAACAGGGGGCGCGCACTGAAGCTTTCTTT.

The chain joins TRBV11-2 to TRBJ2-2; TRBD1 might be the D (6 bases). CDR3 length: 14 amino acids. V lost 4 bases and J lost 10, with 16 bases in between. Germline CDR1 reads SGHAT; CDR2 reads FQNNGV. In DNA, the CDR3 is TGTGCCAGCAGCTCTAGGGCAGGGGCTTTGGAGCTGTTTTTT. This encodes CASSSRAGALELFF. Full variable domain (outside the CDR3, taken from reference TRBV11-2 and TRBJ2-2): EAGVAQSPRYKIIEKRQSVAFWCNPISGHATLYWYQQILGQGPKLLIQFQNNGVVDDSQLPKDRFSAERLKGVDSTLKIQPAKLEDSAVYLCASSSRAGALELFFGEGSRLTVL.

The chain joins TRBV4-1 to TRBJ1-1, with TRBD1 identical over 12 bases. The germline gives CDR1 MGHRA, CDR2 YSYEKL. This CDR3 region has 18 residues. V trimming: 4 bases; J trimming: 1 base; junction bases outside the gene matches: 10. The CDR3 loop reads CASSPLPGQGAGNTEAFF. The CDR3 nucleotides are TGCGCCAGCAGCCCGCTACCGGGACAGGGGGCCGGGAACACTGAAGCTTTCTTT.